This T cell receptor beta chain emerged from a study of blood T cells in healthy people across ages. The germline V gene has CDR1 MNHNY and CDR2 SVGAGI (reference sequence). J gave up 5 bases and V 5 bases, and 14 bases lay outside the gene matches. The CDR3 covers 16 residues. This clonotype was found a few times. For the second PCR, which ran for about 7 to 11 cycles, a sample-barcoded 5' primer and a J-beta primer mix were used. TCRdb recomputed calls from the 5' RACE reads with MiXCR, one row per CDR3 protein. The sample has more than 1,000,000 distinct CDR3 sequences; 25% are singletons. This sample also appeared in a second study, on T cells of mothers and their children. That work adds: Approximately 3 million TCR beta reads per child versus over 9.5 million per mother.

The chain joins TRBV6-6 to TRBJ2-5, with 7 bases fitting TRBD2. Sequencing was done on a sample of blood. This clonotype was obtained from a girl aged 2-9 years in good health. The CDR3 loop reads CASSLNARGGGETQYF. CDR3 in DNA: TGTGCCAGCAGTCTAAACGCACGCGGGGGTGGGGAGACCCAGTACTTC.